This is a list of T cell receptor beta chains from one sample in a study of blood T cell repertoires in COVID-19. TCRdb's copy holds only in-frame clones and misses some; the assay was immunoSEQ multiplex PCR. The sample records fewer than 200,000 clones, 70% to 90% being singletons. The source material was peripheral blood. The receptors derive from a man aged 40-55 years with active or convalescent COVID-19. Both conserved end residues are part of each CDR3. The order of the fields is V gene, J gene, clone size, D gene, CDR3 protein, CDR3 DNA. A D gene is named only where the DNA matches it firmly. A clone size is listed for some rows: how often the clone was seen (once, few, many), or a class if it is expanded.

TRBV12-5	TRBJ2-7	once	.	CASGPTLSSYEQYF	TGTGCTAGTGGCCCTACTCTGAGCTCCTACGAGCAGTACTTC
TRBV28	TRBJ1-1	.	.	CASSPRFIGQGALGAFF	TGTGCCAGCAGTCCCCGCTTTATTGGCCAGGGCGCATTGGGAGCTTTCTTT
TRBV6-6	TRBJ1-5	once	.	CASRATETQPQHF	TGTGCCAGCAGAGCAACAGAGACACAGCCCCAGCATTTT
TRBV18	TRBJ2-7	.	.	CASSQKQGIEQYF	TGTGCCAGCTCGCAAAAGCAGGGAATCGAGCAGTACTTC
TRBV27	TRBJ2-1	.	TRBD2	CASSPGLAGVNEQFF	TGTGCCAGCAGTCCCGGACTAGCGGGAGTAAATGAGCAGTTCTTC
TRBV12-3/TRBV12-4	TRBJ2-2	once	.	CASRATDSGELFF	TGTGCCAGCAGAGCAACCGACAGCGGGGAGCTGTTTTTT
TRBV10-3	TRBJ1-5	.	TRBD1	CAISPGQGPSASQPQHF	TGTGCCATCAGCCCCGGACAGGGGCCCTCAGCTAGTCAGCCCCAGCATTTT
TRBV10-3	TRBJ1-4	.	.	CAARGRTNEKLFF	TGTGCCGCCCGTGGGCGAACTAATGAAAAACTGTTTTTT
TRBV9	TRBJ1-2	.	TRBD1	CASSENRGHFYGYTF	TGTGCCAGCAGCGAAAACAGGGGGCATTTCTATGGCTACACCTTC
TRBV6-6	TRBJ2-7	.	TRBD1	CASSPDRDEQYF	TGTGCCAGCAGCCCTGACAGGGACGAGCAGTACTTC
TRBV5-3	TRBJ2-7	.	.	CARRKAFDRVAEQYF	TGTGCCAGAAGGAAGGCATTTGATCGGGTTGCCGAGCAGTACTTC
TRBV19	TRBJ2-7	.	.	CASSAYTGINEQYF	TGTGCCAGTAGTGCATACACAGGGATTAACGAGCAGTACTTC
TRBV12-3/TRBV12-4	TRBJ1-1	.	.	CASSGGRNTEAFF	TGTGCCAGCAGCGGGGGGAGGAACACTGAAGCTTTCTTT
TRBV6-1	TRBJ1-1	.	.	CASSESRGSTAFF	TGTGCCAGCAGTGAAAGTCGGGGGTCCACGGCTTTCTTT
TRBV19	TRBJ2-7	.	.	CARFLETARNEQYF	TGTGCCAGGTTCTTAGAGACTGCTCGAAACGAGCAGTACTTC
TRBV5-6	TRBJ2-1	.	TRBD1	CASSLPGQVRSSEQFF	TGTGCCAGCAGCTTACCGGGACAGGTGAGGAGCAGTGAGCAGTTCTTC
TRBV28	TRBJ1-1	.	.	CASSSGTPNTEAFF	TGTGCCAGCAGTTCCGGGACACCCAACACTGAAGCTTTCTTT
TRBV27	TRBJ1-1	.	.	CASSLSRGANTEAFF	TGTGCCAGCAGTTTGTCCCGGGGGGCAAACACTGAAGCTTTCTTT
TRBV7-2	TRBJ2-2	.	.	CASSLEPGRGSRELFF	TGTGCCAGCAGCTTAGAGCCGGGCAGGGGTTCCAGGGAGCTGTTTTTT
TRBV6-6	TRBJ1-5	.	.	CASRKRQDHQPQHF	TGTGCCAGCAGGAAGAGACAGGACCATCAGCCCCAGCATTTT
TRBV5-6	TRBJ2-5	.	.	CASSLLHQALLTQYF	TGTGCCAGCAGCTTGCTCCACCAGGCGCTCTTGACCCAGTACTTC
TRBV11-3	TRBJ2-2	.	.	CASSPTSLPGELFF	TGTGCCAGCAGCCCGACTTCACTACCCGGGGAGCTGTTTTTT
TRBV5-1	TRBJ2-3	.	.	CASSLSSASTDTQYF	TGCGCCAGCAGCTTGAGTAGCGCAAGCACAGATACGCAGTATTTT
TRBV7-2	TRBJ1-1	.	.	CASSRRQPTTEAFF	TGTGCCAGCAGCCGTCGACAGCCAACAACTGAAGCTTTCTTT
TRBV27	TRBJ1-1	few	.	CASGAPKSLWGDTEAFF	TGTGCCAGCGGCGCCCCCAAGTCCCTGTGGGGGGACACTGAAGCTTTCTTT
TRBV6-5	TRBJ2-2	.	.	CASSYSMFGNTGELFF	TGTGCCAGCAGTTACTCGATGTTCGGGAACACCGGGGAGCTGTTTTTT
TRBV10-2	TRBJ2-3	.	.	CASSDWTSTDTQYF	TGCGCCAGCAGTGACTGGACTAGCACAGATACGCAGTATTTT
TRBV29-1	TRBJ2-7	.	.	CSVRGPGEQYF	TGCAGCGTGCGGGGGCCGGGGGAGCAGTACTTC
TRBV10-3	TRBJ2-7	.	.	CAISESEGVGEQYF	TGTGCCATCAGTGAGTCCGAGGGAGTCGGCGAGCAGTACTTC
TRBV7-9	TRBJ1-5	.	.	CASSAWTANQPQHF	TGTGCCAGCAGCGCGTGGACAGCAAATCAGCCCCAGCATTTT
TRBV12-3/TRBV12-4	TRBJ2-7	.	.	CASSLVRGTEQYF	TGTGCCAGCAGTTTGGTTAGGGGAACCGAGCAGTACTTC
TRBV18	TRBJ1-1	.	.	CASSPTPGGANTEAFF	TGTGCCAGCTCACCGACTCCCGGAGGGGCGAACACTGAAGCTTTCTTT
TRBV7-3	TRBJ2-3	once	TRBD1	CASSSQPDRADTQYF	TGTGCCAGCAGCTCCCAACCAGACAGGGCAGATACGCAGTATTTT
TRBV5-1	TRBJ1-5	.	TRBD1	CASSLGTGNQPQHF	TGCGCCAGCAGCTTGGGGACAGGTAATCAGCCCCAGCATTTT
TRBV24-1	TRBJ2-1	.	TRBD2	CATSLGTSGVDEQFF	TGTGCCACCAGTTTGGGGACTAGCGGGGTGGATGAGCAGTTCTTC
TRBV11-3	TRBJ1-1	.	.	CASSFGVRNTEAFF	TGTGCCAGCAGCTTCGGAGTGAGGAACACTGAAGCTTTCTTT
TRBV27	TRBJ1-1	once	.	CASSLLGYTEAFF	TGTGCCAGCAGTTTATTGGGCTACACTGAAGCTTTCTTT
TRBV30	TRBJ2-4	.	TRBD2	CAIRRERGIQYF	TGTGCCATTCGGCGGGAGAGGGGCATTCAGTACTTC
TRBV6-2/TRBV6-3	TRBJ2-7	.	.	CASSYQPRDWMDF	TGTGCCAGCAGTTACCAACCCCGGGACTGGATGGACTTC
TRBV21-1	TRBJ1-5	.	.	CASRPRPRLEDDRRQSAPAF	TGTGCCAGCAGACCACGCCCAAGGTTAGAGGACGACAGACGGCAATCAGCCCCAGCATTT
TRBV10-3	TRBJ2-2	.	TRBD1	CAIGGQGVGELFF	TGTGCCATCGGGGGACAGGGGGTCGGGGAGCTGTTTTTT
TRBV7-8	TRBJ2-7	.	.	CASSSGGTYEQYF	TGTGCCAGCAGCTCCGGGGGAACCTACGAGCAGTACTTC
TRBV24-1	TRBJ1-3	.	.	CATSASGNTIYF	TGTGCCACCAGTGCTTCTGGAAACACCATATATTTT
TRBV29-1	TRBJ1-1	.	.	CSVAVRAMNTEAFF	TGCAGCGTCGCCGTGAGGGCGATGAACACTGAAGCTTTCTTT
TRBV14	TRBJ1-1	.	TRBD1	CASSRDRGRGAFF	TGTGCCAGCAGCCGGGACAGGGGGCGCGGAGCTTTCTTT
TRBV14	TRBJ2-7	once	TRBD1	CASSLRDSPYEQYF	TGTGCCAGCAGCCTCCGGGACAGTCCCTACGAGCAGTACTTC
TRBV7-8	TRBJ1-1	.	.	CASSLVRVTEAFF	TGTGCCAGCAGCTTAGTGAGGGTAACTGAAGCTTTCTTT
TRBV9	TRBJ1-1	.	.	CASSAASRVNTEAFF	TGTGCCAGCAGCGCCGCCTCCAGGGTTAACACTGAAGCTTTCTTT
TRBV5-5	TRBJ1-6	.	.	CASSLVGGTNSPLHF	TGTGCCAGCAGCTTGGTCGGGGGGACAAATTCACCCCTCCACTTT
TRBV10-3	TRBJ1-4	.	.	CAISPTGDNEKLFF	TGTGCCATCTCCCCGACAGGAGATAATGAAAAACTGTTTTTT
TRBV24-1	TRBJ2-1	.	TRBD2	CATSDSGTYNEQFF	TGTGCCACCAGTGATAGCGGGACCTACAATGAGCAGTTCTTC
TRBV28	TRBJ1-5	.	.	CATIRAGMGNQPQHF	TGTGCCACAATACGAGCGGGTATGGGCAATCAGCCCCAGCATTTT
TRBV27	TRBJ2-7	.	TRBD1	CASSLSVGQGNEQYF	TGTGCCAGCAGTTTATCGGTGGGACAGGGGAACGAGCAGTACTTC
TRBV29-1	TRBJ1-3	.	.	CSVRLGGAGNTIYF	TGCAGCGTTCGCCTGGGGGGGGCCGGAAACACCATATATTTT
TRBV30	TRBJ2-1	.	TRBD1	CAWSGTHRQGGGSYNEQFF	TGTGCCTGGAGTGGGACCCACCGACAGGGGGGAGGCTCCTACAATGAGCAGTTCTTC